This TCR beta chain was identified in a study of blood T cell repertoires in COVID-19. Study background: Sources were T cells, B-cell-depleted T cells, or PBMCs; the material itself was cDNA or gDNA.

The germline V gene encodes CDR1 MDHEN and CDR2 SYDVKM. This CDR3 comprises 14 residues. Under the authors' procedure: For nucleated cells, counts were estimated from reference gene primer amplification. Profiling relied on immunoSEQ multiplex PCR, and the TCRdb table lists in-frame clones only, not all of them. The V and J calls and clone size come from that table; D and trimming were worked out from the DNA. The data contain about 220,000 clones, roughly 80% of them singletons. The study recruited people aged about 18 to 90 years across around 24 US areas. The TCR was taken from a woman between 35 and 50 years old with acute COVID-19. The sequenced sample consisted of PBMCs or T cells enriched from blood (not recorded which). The J gene is TRBJ2-1, the V gene TRBV28; 9 positions agree with TRBD2. The CDR3 is CAIRGLAGYREQFF. The CDR3 nucleotides read TGTGCTATAAGGGGGCTAGCGGGATATCGTGAGCAGTTCTTC.